Listed below are T cell receptor beta chains from one sample, sequenced in a study of T-cell reconstitution after alpha-beta-depleted transplantation in children. TCRdb reprocessed the PCR reads via MiXCR and lists one record per CDR3 protein. The sample carries around 450,000 distinct CDR3 sequences, 10% to 13% recorded once. The sample consisted of PBMCs, taken before TCRalphabeta/CD19-depleted stem cell transplant. The receptors originated from a child aged 2-15 years with inherited bone marrow failure, due to receive a stem cell transplant. Each CDR3 is given without its conserved first and last residue. Only some rows state a clone size, as once, few, many or a class for expanded clones.

TRBV3-1 | many | ASSQAYEQY
TRBV4-1 | . | ASSQEGDTEAF
TRBV29-1 | many | SVVAVRTDTQY
TRBV20-1 | many | SAWDRRRNTEAF
TRBV23-1 | . | ASSHGRDRIDMNTEAF
TRBV12-3/TRBV12-4 | many | ASSEGQPQH
TRBV13 | many | ASSLGTAANYGYT
TRBV7-2 | many | ASTDLLAGVTDTQY
TRBV10-3 | many | AISDWEEQF
TRBV20-1 | many | SARVGGGKGSGELF
TRBV30 | . | AWSPGREAF
TRBV20-1 | many | SAREGGASNQPQH
TRBV15 | . | ATSRDRATLKNIQY
TRBV28 | many | ASSSFDRVKFEQF
TRBV10-3 | . | AISASGETQY
TRBV27 | many | ASGISSYNEQF
TRBV5-1 | many | ASSKRQPALDYGYT
TRBV6-2/TRBV6-3 | few | ASSPQGSGSYSGANVLT
TRBV5-1 | few | ASRSSSLANTGELF
TRBV7-9 | many | ASSPLRLLSNHEQY
TRBV20-1 | many | SARDRGAGELF
TRBV4-3 | many | ASSQGGTLRGEQF
TRBV7-9 | . | ASSPPGQLAKNIQY
TRBV7-9 | many | ASKATLNTEAF
TRBV20-1 | many | SARERMVYEQF
TRBV19 | . | ASAAGAPYEQY
TRBV4-1 | few | ASSLYGVGITGEWGSTDTQY
TRBV15 | . | ATSRDPLTSGRYNEQF
TRBV10-3 | few | AIREDRVGIQY
TRBV7-2 | many | ASRGGLTDTQY
TRBV4-1 | many | ASSQVIVEKLF
TRBV7-2 | many | ASSLGVLRIEQF
TRBV20-1 | many | SARVENLNTEAF
TRBV15 | many | ATSSMGQGYLYEQY
TRBV3-1 | many | ASSQTQGTGNTIY
TRBV9 | many | ASSVMGWPESTDTQY
TRBV12-3/TRBV12-4 | many | ASSLWDLGETQY
TRBV10-3 | . | ATRTGALETQY
TRBV5-1 | many | ASSLVVGTSMDEQY
TRBV27 | many | ASSPGPKGDTQY
TRBV6-2/TRBV6-3 | many | ASSRIDGTSGRISTDTQY
TRBV10-3 | many | AISPWASNEKLF
TRBV10-3 | . | AIAISGSLNEQY
TRBV3-1 | many | ASSLKRPGSLH
TRBV5-4 | once | ASSSRDTAADIQY
TRBV28 | few | ASSELTLTWEQY
TRBV2 | many | ASNRDGYIQY
TRBV3-1 | few | ASSPTLAGGPSDTQY
TRBV25-1 | many | ASSESGAYEQY
TRBV19 | few | ATGPRTGGEQY
TRBV7-2 | few | ASSLAFGGWNTEAF
TRBV15 | many | ATSRVTGWGAF
TRBV30 | . | AWGSSGANVLT
TRBV11-2 | many | ASSLNGGLAPFYNEQF
TRBV20-1 | few | SAQGTVYSNQPQH
TRBV6-1 | many | ASSSGTSGNNEQF
TRBV12-3/TRBV12-4 | many | ASSLIEGRETQY
TRBV4-1 | few | ASRPAGREPYNEQF
TRBV4-3 | . | ASSQTWGSLAGGPYEQY
TRBV19 | . | ASSPPGVELYNEQF